Listed below are T cell receptor beta chains from one sample, sequenced in a study of long-term antiretroviral therapy in people with HIV. Sequencing was performed with immunoSEQ multiplex PCR; in TCRdb, only in-frame clones are kept and a portion is missing. The sample includes over 15,000 clones, approximately 95% of them seen just once. Sequencing used unsorted PBMCs, obtained 10 to 13 years after starting antiretroviral therapy. All receptors derive from a man aged 25 to 40 with HIV. CDR3s include the opening cysteine and the closing phenylalanine or tryptophan. D genes are given only for firm matches. Size is stated for part of the rows, as once, few or many counts, or as a class when the clone is expanded.

D gene | J gene | V gene | clone size | CDR3 DNA | CDR3 protein
- | TRBJ2-3 | TRBV9 | - | TGTGCCAGCAGCGTAACCCCGGGGGTCACAGATACGCAGTATTTT | CASSVTPGVTDTQYF
TRBD1 | TRBJ2-7 | TRBV5-1 | - | TGCGCCAGCAGCTTCGGGACAGGGTCCTACGAGCAGTACTTC | CASSFGTGSYEQYF
TRBD1 | TRBJ1-5 | TRBV28 | - | TGTGCCAGCCTTACAGGGGGAGGTCAGCCCCAGCATTTT | CASLTGGGQPQHF
- | TRBJ2-4 | TRBV2 | - | TGTGCCAGCAGTGGGCCAAGCGCCAAAAACATTCAGTACTTC | CASSGPSAKNIQYF
TRBD2 | TRBJ2-3 | TRBV7-3 | - | TGTGCCAGCAGCTCACTAGCGGGTACAGATACGCAGTATTTT | CASSSLAGTDTQYF
TRBD1 | TRBJ2-1 | TRBV27 | - | TGTGCCAGCAGTATCGGGACAGGGACGTACAATGAGCAGTTCTTC | CASSIGTGTYNEQFF
- | TRBJ1-5 | TRBV6-6 | - | TGTGCCAGCAGTCAGGACTCCCAGCATTTT | CASSQDSQHF
TRBD1 | TRBJ1-2 | TRBV29-1 | - | TGCAGCGTGGAGGCCGGGACAGTCTATGGCTACACCTTC | CSVEAGTVYGYTF
TRBD2 | TRBJ2-2 | TRBV5-1 | - | TGCGCCAGCAGTACTAGCGGGGGGAAGACCGGGGAGCTGTTTTTT | CASSTSGGKTGELFF
- | TRBJ1-2 | TRBV6-5 | - | TGTGCCAGCAGCCGATTATATGGCTACACCTTC | CASSRLYGYTF
- | TRBJ2-2 | TRBV5-1 | - | TGCGCCAGCAATGTGGACTGGAACACCGGGGAGCTGTTTTTT | CASNVDWNTGELFF
- | TRBJ1-5 | TRBV19 | - | TGTGCCAGTAGCCTCAAGCCTTTTGGCCACAATCAGCCCCAGCATTTT | CASSLKPFGHNQPQHF
- | TRBJ2-5 | TRBV5-1 | once | TGCGCCAGCCAAAAGCACCGCCGGCAACAAGAGACCCAGTACTTC | CASQKHRRQQETQYF
TRBD1 | TRBJ2-7 | TRBV2 | - | TGTGCCAGCAGTCCCCCGGACAGGCAACTCCACGAGCAGTACTTC | CASSPPDRQLHEQYF
- | TRBJ1-2 | TRBV5-1 | - | TGCGCCAGCAGCGGAACCCGGGGGGGGGTCGGTGAAGGCTACACCTTC | CASSGTRGGVGEGYTF